This TCR beta chain was sequenced in a study of T cell responses to AZD1222 COVID-19 vaccine. About this clone itself: No antigen is known for it.

Study-wide points: Clonal diversity may have been underestimated, and the donors were mostly white British, with more females than males.

The germline V gene encodes CDR1 SGHDN and CDR2 FVKESK. The length of the CDR3 is 15 residues. The V end lost 2 bases, the J end lost 1 base, and 12 bases lay between the germline ends. Using immunoSEQ multiplex PCR, the repertoire was profiled, and TCRdb retains in-frame clones only, with some absent. The table lists around 130,000 clones, about nine tenths of them singletons. The V call is TRBV14, the J call TRBJ2-7, with D perhaps TRBD1 (6 bases). The source is an adult who received the AZD1222 COVID-19 vaccine. Material: peripheral blood, obtained 28 days after the second AZD1222 dose. CDR3 sequence (DNA): TGTGCCAGCAGCCAACCGAGGCAGGGGTCCTACGAGCAGTACTTC. Translated, it gives CASSQPRQGSYEQYF.